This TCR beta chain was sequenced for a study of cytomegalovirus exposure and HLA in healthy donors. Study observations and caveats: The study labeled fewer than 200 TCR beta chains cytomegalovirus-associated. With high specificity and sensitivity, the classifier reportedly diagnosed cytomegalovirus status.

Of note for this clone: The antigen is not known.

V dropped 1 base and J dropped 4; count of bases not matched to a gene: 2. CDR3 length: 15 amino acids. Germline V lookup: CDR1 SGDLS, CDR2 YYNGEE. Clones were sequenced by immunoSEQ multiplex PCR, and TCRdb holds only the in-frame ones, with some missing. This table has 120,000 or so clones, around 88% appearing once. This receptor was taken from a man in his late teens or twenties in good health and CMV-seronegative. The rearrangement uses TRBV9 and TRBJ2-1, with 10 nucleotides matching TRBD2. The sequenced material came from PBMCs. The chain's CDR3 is CASSVSSGGYNEQFF. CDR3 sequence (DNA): TGTGCCAGCAGCGTATCTAGCGGGGGTTACAATGAGCAGTTCTTC.